The 8 T cell receptor beta chains reported below all come from one sample, sequenced in a study of metastatic and nonmetastatic thyroid tumors. Not a single patient had been given any form of treatment at any point before undergoing thyroid surgery. TCRdb reanalyzed the PCR reads with MiXCR. The sample records under 95,000 clones, around 9.1% being singletons. Source material: blood. These receptors were collected from a female donor with papillary thyroid cancer or a benign thyroid nodule (not recorded which). Some clones in this sample may be carry-over from other donors' samples.

The chain carries TRBV9 and TRBJ2-3; TRBD1 or TRBD2 may be the D gene (5 bases each). CDR1 and CDR2 (germline): SGDLS, YYNGEE. This CDR3 is built from 14 residues. V lost 0 bases and J 4 bases, leaving 9 bases between the germline ends. CDR3 DNA sequence: TGTGCCAGCAGCGTAGTAGGGGACCCAGATACGCAGTATTTT. It translates to CASSVVGDPDTQYF.

This clone was seen a few times. The V gene is TRBV6-1, the J gene TRBJ2-2; no firm D call. The CDR3 has 15 residues. Per the germline V gene, CDR1 is MNHNS and CDR2 is SASEGT. The V end was cut by 5 bases, the J end by 4 bases, with 14 bases between. The CDR3: CASSTPWVGTGELFF. CDR3 bases: TGTGCCAGCAGTACGCCGTGGGTTGGCACCGGGGAGCTGTTTTTT.

This clone came up many times. The chain links TRBV2 to TRBJ1-5, with 8 bases that match TRBD1. The V and J ends lost 2 bases and 7 bases, in that order; junction bases with no gene match: 4. Germline CDR1 reads SNHLY; CDR2 reads FYNNEI. The CDR3 totals 14 residues. This CDR3 reads CASSERQGRQPQHF. As DNA, the CDR3 is TGTGCCAGCAGTGAAAGACAGGGGAGACAGCCCCAGCATTTT.

Comments on this clone: Possible read error: a much larger clone is one base away. CDR3 bases: TGTGCCAGCATCTTAGGGGTGAGCACAGATACGCAGTATTTT. As protein: CASILGVSTDTQYF. The chain has TRBV7-9 and TRBJ2-3; perhaps TRBD1 as D (5 bases). There are 14 residues in the CDR3. The germline V gene has CDR1 SEHNR and CDR2 FQNEAQ (reference sequence).

A single count supports this clone. A much larger clonotype is one base distant, so this may be a read error. The genes are TRBV20-1 and TRBJ1-1; D is unclear. V lost 6 bases and J lost 1, with 9 bases in between. Looked up from germline, CDR1 is DFQATT and CDR2 is SNEGSKA (reference sequence). The CDR3 spans 12 residues. CDR3 amino acids: CSAFYTNTEAFF. The DNA for the CDR3 is TGCAGTGCGTTTTATACGAACACTGAAGCTTTCTTT.

Ten or more counts support this clone. The chain carries TRBV12-3 or TRBV12-4 and TRBJ2-5; 13 bases match TRBD2. The CDR3 length is 16 residues. V dropped 4 bases and J dropped 2; count of bases not matched to a gene: 4. CDR3: CASSSPGLAGQETQYF. The CDR3 nucleotides read TGTGCCAGCAGTTCACCGGGACTAGCGGGGCAAGAGACCCAGTACTTC.

This clone occurred many times. CDR3 residues: CASSLGGPSYEQYF. DNA for the CDR3: TGTGCCAGCAGCTTAGGAGGGCCGTCCTACGAGCAGTACTTC. The V and J genes are TRBV7-8 and TRBJ2-7, with a weak D call TRBD2 (5 bases). Germline CDR1 reads SGHVS; CDR2 reads FQNEAQ. This CDR3 is 14 amino acids long. V lost 1 base to trimming and J lost 1 base, with 8 bases between them.

V gene TRBV6-1 combines with J gene TRBJ1-6; D is ambiguous. V shed 3 bases and J shed 9 bases, with 24 bases lying between them. The CDR3 spans 18 residues. Germline V gives CDR1 MNHNS, CDR2 SASEGT. CDR3 in DNA: TGTGCCAGCAGTGAGAACCGCCCTCATAGCTCCTATTTTTCACCCCTCCACTTT. Protein: CASSENRPHSSYFSPLHF.